Each of the 3 T cell receptor beta chains below was sequenced from the same sample in a study of molecular identifiers for immune sequencing clone quantification. Via MiXCR, TCRdb re-called the PCR reads, giving one row per CDR3 protein. The repertoire holds approximately 90,000 distinct CDR3 sequences, 20% to 25% seen once, with 0.94% in the top ten. Sequenced material: naive CD8+ T cells from blood, with Jurkat cell RNA spiked in. This sample's subset: FACS-sorted CD8+CD4-CCR7+CD45RA+ naive T cells. The receptors here all came from a human donor in good health. Some libraries in this study had Jurkat cell RNA spiked in.

Notes on this clonotype: A much larger clone differs by one base, so this may be a read error. J is TRBJ1-1 and V is TRBV6-2 or TRBV6-3; D remains ambiguous. Between the trimmed V and J ends, which lost 0 bases and 4 bases, there was a span of 12 bases. CDR3 length: 15 residues. Per germline, CDR1 MNHEY and CDR2 SVGEGT. CDR3 DNA sequence: TGTGCCAGCAGTTACTCGGAGCAGAGTAGCACTGAAGCTTTCTTT. Residues: CASSYSEQSSTEAFF.

The rearrangement joins TRBV4-1 to TRBJ1-2; possibly TRBD1 for D (5 bases). V lost 6 bases, J lost 3 bases, and 20 bases lay in between. CDR1 is MGHRA, CDR2 YSYEKL, per germline. This CDR3 is 16 amino acids long. The CDR3 nucleotides are TGCGCCAGCAGAGCCCCGGGCGTCGGGGACGACTATGGCTACACCTTC. Encoded protein: CASRAPGVGDDYGYTF.

Concerning this clonotype: Since a much larger clone is just one base distant, this may be a read error. The chain carries TRBV9 and TRBJ2-7; 14 bases align to TRBD2. From germline, CDR1 is SGDLS and CDR2 YYNGEE. The CDR3 is 15 residues long. CDR3 residues: CASSGGLAGDYERYF. In DNA form, the CDR3 reads TGTGCCAGCAGCGGGGGACTAGCGGGAGACTACGAGCGGTACTTC.